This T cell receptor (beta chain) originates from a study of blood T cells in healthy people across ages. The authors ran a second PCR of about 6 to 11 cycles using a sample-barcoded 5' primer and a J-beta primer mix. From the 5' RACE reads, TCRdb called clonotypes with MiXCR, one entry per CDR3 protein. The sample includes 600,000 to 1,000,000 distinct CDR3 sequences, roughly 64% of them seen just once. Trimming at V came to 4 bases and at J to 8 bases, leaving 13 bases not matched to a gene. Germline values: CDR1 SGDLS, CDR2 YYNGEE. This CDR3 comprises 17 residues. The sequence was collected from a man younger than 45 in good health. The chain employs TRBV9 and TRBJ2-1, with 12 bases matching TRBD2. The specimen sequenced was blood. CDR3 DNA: TGTGCCAGCAGCCCAAGACTAGCGGGAGTCAGGTCCCATGAGCAGTTCTTC. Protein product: CASSPRLAGVRSHEQFF. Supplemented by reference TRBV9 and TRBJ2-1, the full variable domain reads DSGVTQTPKHLITATGQRVTLRCSPRSGDLSVYWYQQSLDQGLQFLIQYYNGEERAKGNILERFSAQQFPDLHSELNLSSLELGDSALYFCASSPRLAGVRSHEQFFGPGTRLTVL.